This T cell receptor beta chain derives from a study of blood T cell repertoires in COVID-19. Losses at the gene ends were 1 base for V and 4 bases for J; bases not matched to a gene: 7. CDR1 is SGHNT, CDR2 YENEEA, per germline. The length of the CDR3 is 17 residues. Profiling relied on immunoSEQ multiplex PCR, and the TCRdb table lists in-frame clones only, not all of them. The repertoire consists of tens of thousands of clones, with more than 70% occurring once and the leading ten covering around 6%. This clonotype was sampled from a woman aged 80 or older with acute or convalescent COVID-19. The sequencing sample was made of peripheral blood. V is TRBV11-3 and J is TRBJ2-5; TRBD2 matches at 12 bases. This CDR3 reads CASSLVQLAGGPETQYF. CDR3 coding DNA: TGTGCCAGCAGCTTAGTTCAGCTAGCGGGGGGGCCAGAGACCCAGTACTTC.